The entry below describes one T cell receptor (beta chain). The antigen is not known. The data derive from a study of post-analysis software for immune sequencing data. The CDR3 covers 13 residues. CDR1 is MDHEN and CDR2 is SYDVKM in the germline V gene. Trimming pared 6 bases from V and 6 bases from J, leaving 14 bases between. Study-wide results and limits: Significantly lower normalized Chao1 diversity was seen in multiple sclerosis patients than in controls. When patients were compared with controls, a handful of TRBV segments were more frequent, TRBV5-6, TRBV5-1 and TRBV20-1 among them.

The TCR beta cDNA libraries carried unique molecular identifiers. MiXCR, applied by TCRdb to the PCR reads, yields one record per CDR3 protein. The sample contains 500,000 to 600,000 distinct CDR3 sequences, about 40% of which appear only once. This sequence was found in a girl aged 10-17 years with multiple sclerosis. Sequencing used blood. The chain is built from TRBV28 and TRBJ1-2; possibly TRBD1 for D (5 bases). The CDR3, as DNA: TGTGCCAGCAGGACTTTAGGGGTGGATGGCTACACCTTC. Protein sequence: CASRTLGVDGYTF.